This entry features one T cell receptor (beta chain) sequence. Next came a second PCR, run for roughly 6 to 11 cycles, which used a sample-barcoded 5' primer along with a J-beta primer mix. TCRdb fed the 5' RACE reads into MiXCR, producing one record per CDR3 protein. The data hold around 1.5 million distinct CDR3 sequences, with 34% observed a single time. This record belongs to a study of blood T cells in healthy people across ages. This CDR3 region has 17 residues. Germline CDR1 and CDR2: MNHEY and SMNVEV (reference sequence). Trimming took 0 bases from V and 2 from J; bases not matched to a gene: 6. Extraction yielded at least 5 micrograms of total RNA per sample.

This chain uses TRBV27 with TRBJ2-1, with 8 nucleotides matching TRBD2. The material sequenced was blood. The source is a woman between 25 and 40 years old in good health. The CDR3 bases are TGTGCCAGCAGTTTATCGGGACTAGGGCGTACCTACAATGAGCAGTTCTTC. Amino acids: CASSLSGLGRTYNEQFF.